This TCR beta chain appears in the sequencing data of a study of vaccination and CD4 T cells after COVID-19. Study summary: Each participant was administered two doses of a vaccine, which was either BNT162b2 or mRNA-1273. Investigators took post-vaccine samples a median about 65 days after dose two, within a range of 14 to 241.

Positive PCR tests dated from March to December 2020, predating US Alpha, Beta and Delta variants. There are 16 residues in the CDR3. The germline CDR1 and CDR2 sequences are LNHNV and YYDKDF (reference sequence). The V gene end was trimmed by 1 base and the J gene end by 2 bases; junction bases not matched to a gene: 4. One entry per CDR3 protein results from TCRdb running MiXCR on the PCR reads. There are 15,000 to 20,000 distinct CDR3 sequences in the sample; under 80% occur only once, and approximately 1% lies in the top ten. The specimen comprised CD4+ T cells from blood, sampled before SARS-CoV-2 vaccination. The receptor was derived from a human donor who had recovered from COVID-19. The chain recombines TRBV15 with TRBJ2-5, with 10 nucleotides matching TRBD2. CDR3 in DNA: TGTGCCACCAGCAGAGGCGAGCGGGGGGGTCAAGAGACCCAGTACTTC. Its translation: CATSRGERGGQETQYF.